Listed below are T cell receptor beta chains from one sample, sequenced in a study of T cells expressing NK-cell markers. TCRdb reprocessed the 5' RACE reads and keeps a single row for each CDR3 protein, giving no DNA. This sample contains about 380,000 distinct CDR3 sequences. The sample was blood T cells: a sorted CD56 or NKG2C T cell subset, CD4+ or CD8+ T cells, or bulk PBMC T cells (not recorded which). The receptor set was obtained from a man aged 18-75 years in good health. The CDR3 runs from the conserved cysteine through the conserved F or W.

v_call	j_call	cdr3_aa
TRBV12-5	TRBJ2-5	CASGLDKRDGVAKGLYF
TRBV7-9	TRBJ2-1	CASSVTGTLMDEQFF
TRBV7-9	TRBJ1-1	CAAVRQTEAFF
TRBV19	TRBJ1-1	CASSILTTGGRTEAFF
TRBV5-1	TRBJ1-1	CASSFNSGEAFF
TRBV19	TRBJ1-5	CASSNLTPTGALSGNQPQHF
TRBV6-1	TRBJ2-2	CASTENSGKGNTGELFF
TRBV5-5	TRBJ2-5	CASSLLRQQETQYF
TRBV9	TRBJ1-6	CASSPMPPSSYNSPLHF
TRBV7-2	TRBJ2-2	CASSLVNSRGELFF
TRBV29-1	TRBJ2-7	CSVGDTYEQYF
TRBV20-1	TRBJ2-5	CSAPSLTSLGETQYF
TRBV18	TRBJ1-1	CASSPKTGVSNTEAFF
TRBV3-1	TRBJ2-2	CASSLGGARTGELFF
TRBV11-2	TRBJ2-1	CASSLKLGPPNNEQFF
TRBV5-5	TRBJ1-1	CASSPWTAKGTEAFF
TRBV5-1	TRBJ2-1	CASSWTSGNYNEQFF
TRBV6-5	TRBJ1-5	CASSYGQGDNQPQHF
TRBV10-3	TRBJ1-1	CAISGSFGAMNTEAFF
TRBV6-5	TRBJ1-1	CASSYSNRVDTEAFF
TRBV6-2/TRBV6-3	TRBJ2-7	CASSYNFGGPKSYEQYF
TRBV12-3/TRBV12-4	TRBJ1-2	CASRLQANYGYTF